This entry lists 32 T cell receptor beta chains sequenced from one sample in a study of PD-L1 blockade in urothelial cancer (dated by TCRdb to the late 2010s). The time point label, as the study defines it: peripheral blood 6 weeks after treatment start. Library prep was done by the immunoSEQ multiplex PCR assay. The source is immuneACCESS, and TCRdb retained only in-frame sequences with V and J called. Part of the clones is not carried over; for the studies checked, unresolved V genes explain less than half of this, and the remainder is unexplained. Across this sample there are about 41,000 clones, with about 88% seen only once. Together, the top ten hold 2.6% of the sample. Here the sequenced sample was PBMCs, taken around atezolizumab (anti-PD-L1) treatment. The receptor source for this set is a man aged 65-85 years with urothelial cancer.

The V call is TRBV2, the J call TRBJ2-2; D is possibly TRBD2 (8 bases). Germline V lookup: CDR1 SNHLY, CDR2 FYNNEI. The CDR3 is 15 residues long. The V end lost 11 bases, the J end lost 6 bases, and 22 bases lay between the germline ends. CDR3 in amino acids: CASRGGRGPAGELFF. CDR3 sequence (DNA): TGTGCCTCCCGGGGGGGAAGGGGGCCGGCCGGGGAGCTGTTTTTT.

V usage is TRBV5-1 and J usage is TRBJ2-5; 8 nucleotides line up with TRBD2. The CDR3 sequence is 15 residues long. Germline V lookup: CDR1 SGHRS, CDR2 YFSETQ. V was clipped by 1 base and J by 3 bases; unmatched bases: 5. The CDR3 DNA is TGCGCCAGCAGCTTGAATGAAGCGGGGGAAGAGACCCAGTACTTC. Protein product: CASSLNEAGEETQYF.

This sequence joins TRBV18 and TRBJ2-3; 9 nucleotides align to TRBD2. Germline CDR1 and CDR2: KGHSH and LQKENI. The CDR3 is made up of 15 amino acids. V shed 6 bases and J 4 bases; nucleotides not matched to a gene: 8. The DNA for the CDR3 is TGTGCCAGCTCGTCCTATAGCGGGAGTGCAGATACGCAGTATTTT. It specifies CASSSYSGSADTQYF.

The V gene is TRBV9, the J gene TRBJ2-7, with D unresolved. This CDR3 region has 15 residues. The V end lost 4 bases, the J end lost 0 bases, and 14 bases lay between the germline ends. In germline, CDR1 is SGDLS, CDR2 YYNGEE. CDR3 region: CASSPSLGRSYEQYF. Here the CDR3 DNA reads TGTGCCAGCAGCCCCTCCCTGGGCCGCTCCTACGAGCAGTACTTC.

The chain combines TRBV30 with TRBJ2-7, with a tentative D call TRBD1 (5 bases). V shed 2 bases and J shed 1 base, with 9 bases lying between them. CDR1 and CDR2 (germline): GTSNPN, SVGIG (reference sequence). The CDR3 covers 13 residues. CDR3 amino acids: CAWSTDRSYEQYF. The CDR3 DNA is TGTGCCTGGAGTACCGACAGATCCTACGAGCAGTACTTC.

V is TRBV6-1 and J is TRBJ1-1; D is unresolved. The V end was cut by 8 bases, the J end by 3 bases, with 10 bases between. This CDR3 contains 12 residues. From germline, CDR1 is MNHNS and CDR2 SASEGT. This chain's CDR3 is CASDGVYTEAFF. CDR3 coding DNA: TGTGCCAGCGACGGGGTCTACACTGAAGCTTTCTTT.

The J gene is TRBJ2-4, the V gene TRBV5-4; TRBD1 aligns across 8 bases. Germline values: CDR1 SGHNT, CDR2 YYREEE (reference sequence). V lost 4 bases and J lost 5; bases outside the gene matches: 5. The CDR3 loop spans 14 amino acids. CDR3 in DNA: TGTGCCAGCAGCGTGGACAGGGCTGAAAACATTCAGTACTTC. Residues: CASSVDRAENIQYF.

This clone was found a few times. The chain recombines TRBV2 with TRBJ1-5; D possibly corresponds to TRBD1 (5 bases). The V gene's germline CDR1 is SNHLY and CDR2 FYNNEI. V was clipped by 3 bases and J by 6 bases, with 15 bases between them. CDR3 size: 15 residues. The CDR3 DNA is TGTGCCAGCAGTGAGGCAAGGACAATTGGTCAGCCCCAGCATTTT. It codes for CASSEARTIGQPQHF.

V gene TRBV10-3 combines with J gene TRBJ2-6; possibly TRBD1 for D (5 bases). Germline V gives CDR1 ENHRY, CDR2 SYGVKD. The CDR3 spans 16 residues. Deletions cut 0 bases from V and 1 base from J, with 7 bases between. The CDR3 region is CAISESGLSGANVLTF. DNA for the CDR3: TGTGCCATCAGTGAGTCGGGGCTTTCTGGGGCCAACGTCCTGACTTTC.

CDR3 sequence (DNA): TGTGCCAGCAGCCGAACCACAGGGGACGTCTCCTACGAGCAGTACTTC. Protein sequence: CASSRTTGDVSYEQYF. The chain combines TRBV14 with TRBJ2-7; 7 bases match TRBD1. V was pared by 4 bases and J by 0 bases, with 9 bases of the junction left unmatched. From germline, CDR1 is SGHDN and CDR2 FVKESK. The CDR3 extends over 16 amino acids.

The CDR3 nucleotides read TGTGCCAGCAGCCGGAGACAGGGTAATGAGCAGTTCTTC. Residues: CASSRRQGNEQFF. V and J are TRBV7-2 and TRBJ2-1; TRBD1 agrees at 7 bases. Germline CDR1 reads SGHTA; CDR2 reads FQGNSA. V dropped 5 bases and J dropped 7; count of bases not matched to a gene: 5. CDR3 length: 13 amino acids.

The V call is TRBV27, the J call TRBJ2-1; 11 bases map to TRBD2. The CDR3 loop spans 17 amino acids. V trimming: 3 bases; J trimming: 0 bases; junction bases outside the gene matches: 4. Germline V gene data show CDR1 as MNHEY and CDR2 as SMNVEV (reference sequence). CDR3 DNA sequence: TGTGCCAGCAGTTTGGGCACTAGCGGGAGCTCCTACAATGAGCAGTTCTTC. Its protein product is CASSLGTSGSSYNEQFF.

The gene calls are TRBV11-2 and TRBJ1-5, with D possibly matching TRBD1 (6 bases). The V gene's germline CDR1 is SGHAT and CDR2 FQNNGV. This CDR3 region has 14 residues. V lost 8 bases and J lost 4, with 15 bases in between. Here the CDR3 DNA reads TGTGCCAGCGCCCAAGGACAGACTAATCAGCCCCAGCATTTT. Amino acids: CASAQGQTNQPQHF.

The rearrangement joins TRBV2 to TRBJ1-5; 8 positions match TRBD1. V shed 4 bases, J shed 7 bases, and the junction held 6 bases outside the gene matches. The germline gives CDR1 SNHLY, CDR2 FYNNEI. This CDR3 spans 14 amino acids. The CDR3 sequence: CASSARQGQQPQHF. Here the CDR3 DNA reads TGTGCCAGCAGTGCTAGACAGGGGCAACAGCCCCAGCATTTT.

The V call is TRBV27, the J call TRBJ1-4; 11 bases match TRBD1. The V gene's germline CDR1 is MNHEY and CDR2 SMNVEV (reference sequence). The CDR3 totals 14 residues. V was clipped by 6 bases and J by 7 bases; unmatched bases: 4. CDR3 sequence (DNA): TGTGCCAGCAGAAGGACAGGGGGCGTTGAAAAACTGTTTTTT. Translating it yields CASRRTGGVEKLFF.

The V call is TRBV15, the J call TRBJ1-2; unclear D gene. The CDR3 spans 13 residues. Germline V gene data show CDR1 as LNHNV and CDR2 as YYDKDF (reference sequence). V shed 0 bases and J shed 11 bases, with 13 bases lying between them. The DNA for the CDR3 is TGTGCCACCAGCAGAGATCAAGACTATAGGTACACCTTC. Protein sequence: CATSRDQDYRYTF.

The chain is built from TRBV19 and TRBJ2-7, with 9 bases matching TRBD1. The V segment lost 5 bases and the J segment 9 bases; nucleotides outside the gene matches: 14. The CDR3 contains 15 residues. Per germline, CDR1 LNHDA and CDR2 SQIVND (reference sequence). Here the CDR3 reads CASSLQPGQGTAQYF. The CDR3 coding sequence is TGTGCCAGTAGTCTCCAACCGGGACAGGGAACGGCGCAGTACTTC.

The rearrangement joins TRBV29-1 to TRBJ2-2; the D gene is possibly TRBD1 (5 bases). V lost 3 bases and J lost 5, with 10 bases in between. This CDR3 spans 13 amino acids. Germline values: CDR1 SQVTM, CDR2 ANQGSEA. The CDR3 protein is CSVDWGGTGELFF. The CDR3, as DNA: TGCAGCGTTGATTGGGGCGGTACCGGGGAGCTGTTTTTT.

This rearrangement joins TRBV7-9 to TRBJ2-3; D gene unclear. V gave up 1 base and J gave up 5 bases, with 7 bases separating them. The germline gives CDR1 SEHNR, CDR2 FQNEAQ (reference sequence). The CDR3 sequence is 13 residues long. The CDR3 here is CASSLDHGDTQYF. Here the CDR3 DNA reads TGTGCCAGCAGCTTAGATCACGGAGATACGCAGTATTTT. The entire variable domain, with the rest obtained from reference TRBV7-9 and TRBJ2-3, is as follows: DTGVSQNPRHKITKRGQNVTFRCDPISEHNRLYWYRQTLGQGPEFLTYFQNEAQLEKSRLLSDRFSAERPKGSFSTLEIQRTEQGDSAMYLCASSLDHGDTQYFGPGTRLTVL.

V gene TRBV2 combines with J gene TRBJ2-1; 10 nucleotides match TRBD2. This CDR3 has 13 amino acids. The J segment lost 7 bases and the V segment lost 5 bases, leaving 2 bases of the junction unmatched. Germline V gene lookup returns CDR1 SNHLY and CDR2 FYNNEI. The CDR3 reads CASSTSGINEQFF. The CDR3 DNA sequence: TGTGCCAGCAGTACTAGCGGGATTAATGAGCAGTTCTTC.

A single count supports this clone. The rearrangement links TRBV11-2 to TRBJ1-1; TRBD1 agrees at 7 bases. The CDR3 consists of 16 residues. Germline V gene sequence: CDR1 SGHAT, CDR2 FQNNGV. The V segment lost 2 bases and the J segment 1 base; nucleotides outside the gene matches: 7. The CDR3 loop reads CASSLPWTGKNTEAFF. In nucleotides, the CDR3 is TGTGCCAGCAGCTTACCCTGGACAGGAAAGAACACTGAAGCTTTCTTT. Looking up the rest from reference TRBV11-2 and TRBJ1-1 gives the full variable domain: EAGVAQSPRYKIIEKRQSVAFWCNPISGHATLYWYQQILGQGPKLLIQFQNNGVVDDSQLPKDRFSAERLKGVDSTLKIQPAKLEDSAVYLCASSLPWTGKNTEAFFGQGTRLTVV.

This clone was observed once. The CDR3 DNA follows: TGTGCCAGCAGCTTAGGGGGCACTAATGAAAAACTGTTTTTT. Residues: CASSLGGTNEKLFF. This rearrangement joins TRBV7-2 to TRBJ1-4; the D gene is possibly TRBD1 (5 bases). From germline, CDR1 is SGHTA and CDR2 FQGNSA. Trimming left V 1 base short and J 2 bases short, with 5 bases between. This CDR3 contains 14 residues.

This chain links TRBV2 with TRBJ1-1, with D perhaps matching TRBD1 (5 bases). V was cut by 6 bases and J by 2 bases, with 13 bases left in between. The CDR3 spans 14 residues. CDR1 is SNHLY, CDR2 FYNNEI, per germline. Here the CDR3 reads CASSQDRENTEAFF. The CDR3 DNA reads TGTGCCAGCAGCCAAGACAGAGAAAACACTGAAGCTTTCTTT.

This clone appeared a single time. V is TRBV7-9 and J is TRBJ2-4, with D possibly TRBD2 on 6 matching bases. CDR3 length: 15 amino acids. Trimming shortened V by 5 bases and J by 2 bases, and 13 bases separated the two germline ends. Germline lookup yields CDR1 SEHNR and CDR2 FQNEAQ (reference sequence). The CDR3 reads CASSLGLATKNIQYF. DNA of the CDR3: TGTGCCAGCAGCCTGGGTCTAGCGACCAAAAACATTCAGTACTTC.

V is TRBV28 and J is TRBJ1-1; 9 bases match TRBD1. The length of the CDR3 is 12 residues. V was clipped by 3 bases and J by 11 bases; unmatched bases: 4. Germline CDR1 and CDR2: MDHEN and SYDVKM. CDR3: CASSFPGQGAFF. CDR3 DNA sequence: TGTGCCAGCAGTTTCCCGGGACAGGGTGCTTTCTTT.

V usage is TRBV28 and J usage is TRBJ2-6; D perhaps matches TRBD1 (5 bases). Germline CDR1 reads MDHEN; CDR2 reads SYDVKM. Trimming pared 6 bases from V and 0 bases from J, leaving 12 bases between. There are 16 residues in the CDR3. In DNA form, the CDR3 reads TGTGCCAGCAGAATGACAGTCGTCTCTGGGGCCAACGTCCTGACTTTC. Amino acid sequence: CASRMTVVSGANVLTF.

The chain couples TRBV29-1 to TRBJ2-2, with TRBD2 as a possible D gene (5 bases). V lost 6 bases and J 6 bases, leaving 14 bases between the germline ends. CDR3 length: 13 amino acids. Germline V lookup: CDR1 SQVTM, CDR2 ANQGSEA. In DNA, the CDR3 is TGCAGCGTCGGTGAGGGCGGAGCCGGGGAGCTGTTTTTT. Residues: CSVGEGGAGELFF.

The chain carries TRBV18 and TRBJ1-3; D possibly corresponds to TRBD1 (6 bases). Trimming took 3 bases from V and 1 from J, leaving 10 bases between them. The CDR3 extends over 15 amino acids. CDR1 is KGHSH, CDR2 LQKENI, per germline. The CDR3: CASSPRDTSGNTIYF. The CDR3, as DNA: TGTGCCAGCTCACCCCGGGACACGTCTGGAAACACCATATATTTT.

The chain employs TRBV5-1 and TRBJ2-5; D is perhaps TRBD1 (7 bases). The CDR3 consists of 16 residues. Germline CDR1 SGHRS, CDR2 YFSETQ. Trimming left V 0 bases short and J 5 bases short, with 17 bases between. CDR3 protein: CASSLEQGRREETQYF. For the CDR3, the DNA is TGCGCCAGCAGCTTGGAACAGGGGCGACGGGAGGAGACCCAGTACTTC.

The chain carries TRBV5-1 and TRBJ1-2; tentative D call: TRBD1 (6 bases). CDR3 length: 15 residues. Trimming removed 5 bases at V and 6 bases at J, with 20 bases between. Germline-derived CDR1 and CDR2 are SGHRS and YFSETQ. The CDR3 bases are TGCGCCAGCAGTTCCACCTCCGGACAGATTGATGGCTACACCTTC. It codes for CASSSTSGQIDGYTF.

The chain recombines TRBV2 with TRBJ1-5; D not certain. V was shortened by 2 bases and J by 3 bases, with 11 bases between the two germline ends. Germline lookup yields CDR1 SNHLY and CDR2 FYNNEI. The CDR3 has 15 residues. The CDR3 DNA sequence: TGTGCCAGCAGTGAATCTGGGCAGCCCAATCAGCCCCAGCATTTT. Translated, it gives CASSESGQPNQPQHF.

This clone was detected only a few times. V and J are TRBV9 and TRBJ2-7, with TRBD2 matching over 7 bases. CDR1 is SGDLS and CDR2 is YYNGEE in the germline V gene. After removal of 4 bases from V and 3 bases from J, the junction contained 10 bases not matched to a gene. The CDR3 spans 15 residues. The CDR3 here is CASSLGSGTNYEQYF. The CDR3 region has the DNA TGTGCCAGCAGCCTAGGGAGCGGGACCAACTACGAGCAGTACTTC. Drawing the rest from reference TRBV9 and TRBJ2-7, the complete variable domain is DSGVTQTPKHLITATGQRVTLRCSPRSGDLSVYWYQQSLDQGLQFLIQYYNGEERAKGNILERFSAQQFPDLHSELNLSSLELGDSALYFCASSLGSGTNYEQYFGPGTRLTVT.